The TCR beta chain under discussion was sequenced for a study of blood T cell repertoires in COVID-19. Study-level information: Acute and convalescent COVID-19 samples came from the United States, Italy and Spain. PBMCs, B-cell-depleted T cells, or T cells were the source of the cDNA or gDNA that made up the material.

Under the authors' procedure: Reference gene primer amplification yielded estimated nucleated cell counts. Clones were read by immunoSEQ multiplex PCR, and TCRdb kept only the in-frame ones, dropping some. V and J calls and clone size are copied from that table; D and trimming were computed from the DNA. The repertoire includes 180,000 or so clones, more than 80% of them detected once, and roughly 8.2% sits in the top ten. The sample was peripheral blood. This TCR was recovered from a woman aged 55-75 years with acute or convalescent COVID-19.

In DNA form, the CDR3 reads TGTGCCAGTAGTTCGACAGGGGGAGGGAACACTGAAGCTTTCTTT. Translation: CASSSTGGGNTEAFF. The rearrangement uses TRBV19 and TRBJ1-1, with 9 bases matching TRBD1. This CDR3 contains 15 residues. Germline values: CDR1 LNHDA, CDR2 SQIVND (reference sequence). Unmatched junction bases numbered 5, after V lost 5 bases and J lost 1 base.